Following are 21 T cell receptor beta chains from one sample sequenced in a study of T cell changes during pregnancy in multiple sclerosis. Sequencing was performed with immunoSEQ multiplex PCR; in TCRdb, only in-frame clones are kept and a portion is missing. The sample lists fewer than 85,000 clones; about 92% were seen once. The source material was peripheral blood, sampled in the second trimester of pregnancy. Receptors originate from a female donor with multiple sclerosis, enrolled in a pregnancy study.

This sequence joins TRBV9 and TRBJ2-2; maybe TRBD2 (5 bases). The CDR3 totals 16 residues. V was shortened by 0 bases and J by 4 bases, with 13 bases between the two germline ends. Germline loops: CDR1 SGDLS, CDR2 YYNGEE. The CDR3: CASSVVSGMVTGELFF. DNA for the CDR3: TGTGCCAGCAGCGTAGTAAGCGGAATGGTCACCGGGGAGCTGTTTTTT.

A single count supports this clone. The J gene is TRBJ1-4, the V gene TRBV29-1; 8 bases agree with TRBD1. V trimming: 6 bases; J trimming: 0 bases; junction bases outside the gene matches: 0. CDR3 length equals 13 residues. CDR1 is SQVTM and CDR2 is ANQGSEA in the germline V gene. The CDR3 bases are TGCAGCGTACAGGGGGCAACTAATGAAAAACTGTTTTTT. It yields the protein CSVQGATNEKLFF. Drawing the rest from reference TRBV29-1 and TRBJ1-4, the complete variable domain is SAVISQKPSRDICQRGTSLTIQCQVDSQVTMMFWYRQQPGQSLTLIATANQGSEATYESGFVIDKFPISRPNLTFSTLTVSNMSPEDSSIYLCSVQGATNEKLFFGSGTQLSVL.

This rearrangement joins TRBV11-2 to TRBJ1-6; 7 bases are shared with TRBD1. Germline V lookup: CDR1 SGHAT, CDR2 FQNNGV. Losses at the gene ends were 6 bases for V and 14 bases for J; bases not matched to a gene: 19. The CDR3 covers 16 residues. CDR3 in amino acids: CASRSLRQGTFQTLHF. The CDR3 DNA follows: TGTGCCAGCAGGTCATTGAGACAGGGAACTTTTCAAACCCTCCACTTT.

This rearrangement joins TRBV18 to TRBJ2-5; weak D call: TRBD2 (6 bases). The V end lost 3 bases, the J end lost 5 bases, and 22 bases lay between the germline ends. Germline V gives CDR1 KGHSH, CDR2 LQKENI. The CDR3 totals 17 residues. The CDR3 spells CASSPSLSGGDRETQYF. DNA for the CDR3: TGTGCCAGCTCACCGTCACTATCGGGCGGGGACCGGGAGACCCAGTACTTC. The variable domain in full, completed from reference TRBV18 and TRBJ2-5, reads NAGVMQNPRHLVRRRGQEARLRCSPMKGHSHVYWYRQLPEEGLKFMVYLQKENIIDESGMPKERFSAEFPKEGPSILRIQQVVRGDSAAYFCASSPSLSGGDRETQYFGPGTRLLVL.

CDR3 nucleotides: TGTGCCAGCAGTGGTACAGGGGATGGCTACACCTTC. Residues: CASSGTGDGYTF. The chain combines TRBV6-1 with TRBJ1-2; TRBD1 matches 7 bases. Per germline, CDR1 MNHNS and CDR2 SASEGT. There are 12 residues in the CDR3. V gave up 4 bases and J gave up 6 bases; unmatched junction bases: 2.

The chain recombines TRBV13 with TRBJ2-1, with 11 bases lining up with TRBD1. Trimming at V came to 5 bases and at J to 8 bases, leaving 5 bases not matched to a gene. The V gene's germline CDR1 is PRHDT and CDR2 FYEKMQ (reference sequence). The CDR3 length is 14 residues. In DNA, the CDR3 is TGTGCCAGCAGCGTGGGACAGGGGGGTTATGAGCAGTTCTTC. This encodes CASSVGQGGYEQFF.

The CDR3 loop is CATSRSNGYGYTF. As DNA, the CDR3 is TGTGCCACCAGTCGATCCAACGGGTATGGCTACACCTTC. V and J are TRBV15 and TRBJ1-2, with D uncertain. The CDR3 is 13 amino acids. The ends were cut back, 6 bases at V and 5 bases at J, with 13 bases in the middle. The germline CDR1 and CDR2 sequences are LNHNV and YYDKDF (reference sequence).

J is TRBJ2-7 and V is TRBV18; D is undetermined. Looked up from germline, CDR1 is KGHSH and CDR2 is LQKENI. This CDR3 is 13 amino acids long. V lost 5 bases and J lost 0, with 8 bases in between. This CDR3 is CASSSGFSYEQYF. CDR3 DNA: TGTGCCAGCTCATCAGGCTTCTCCTACGAGCAGTACTTC.

The CDR3 DNA follows: TGTGCCAGTAGTATTAACGCGGAGCTGGCCGGGGAGCTGTTTTTT. Its protein product is CASSINAELAGELFF. The rearrangement links TRBV19 to TRBJ2-2; D unresolved. V lost 3 bases and J lost 6, with 14 bases in between. CDR1 and CDR2 from the germline V gene are LNHDA and SQIVND (reference sequence). CDR3 length: 15 amino acids.

This clone was picked up one time. The chain combines TRBV4-1 with TRBJ1-2; no definite D call. CDR1 is MGHRA, CDR2 YSYEKL, per germline. The CDR3 length is 13 residues. V lost 1 base and J lost 4, with 7 bases in between. The CDR3 DNA follows: TGCGCCAGCAGCCAAGGACAAATCTATGGCTACACCTTC. This codes for CASSQGQIYGYTF.

The J gene is TRBJ1-2, the V gene TRBV7-9, with a tentative D call TRBD1 (5 bases). Germline V gene data show CDR1 as SEHNR and CDR2 as FQNEAQ (reference sequence). This CDR3 has 16 amino acids. V lost 1 base and J lost 4, with 16 bases in between. As DNA, the CDR3 is TGTGCCAGCAGCTTAGTCGGAGGGCAGGGCGGCTATGGCTACACCTTC. Its protein is CASSLVGGQGGYGYTF.

V and J are TRBV27 and TRBJ2-5, with a tentative D call TRBD1 (6 bases). V dropped 6 bases and J dropped 4 bases, with 18 bases sitting between them. This CDR3 contains 15 residues. Per germline, CDR1 MNHEY and CDR2 SMNVEV (reference sequence). This chain's CDR3 is CASRAGTLRIETQYF. CDR3 DNA: TGTGCCAGCAGGGCCGGGACACTTCGGATAGAGACCCAGTACTTC.

This chain joins TRBV14 and TRBJ1-1; D is uncertain. V lost 0 bases to trimming and J lost 0 bases, with 2 bases between them. This CDR3 is 13 amino acids long. CDR1 and CDR2 (germline): SGHDN, FVKESK. The CDR3 loop reads CASSQDMNTEAFF. In DNA, the CDR3 is TGTGCCAGCAGCCAAGACATGAACACTGAAGCTTTCTTT.

In its sample, this clone was seen a few times. V is TRBV2 and J is TRBJ1-5; a possible D gene is TRBD1 (6 bases). The CDR3 totals 12 residues. CDR1 is SNHLY and CDR2 is FYNNEI in the germline V gene. Deletions cut 5 bases from V and 7 bases from J, with 9 bases between. CDR3 nucleotides: TGTGCCAGCAGTCTGCAGGGGCAGCCCCAGCATTTT. Its protein is CASSLQGQPQHF.

The chain links TRBV5-1 to TRBJ1-4; the D gene is possibly TRBD1 (5 bases). Looked up from germline, CDR1 is SGHRS and CDR2 is YFSETQ. V was clipped by 1 base and J by 3 bases, with 16 bases between them. The CDR3 consists of 17 residues. This chain's CDR3 is CASSLFGGGAANEKLFF. The DNA of the CDR3 is TGCGCCAGCAGCTTGTTCGGGGGGGGAGCGGCTAATGAAAAACTGTTTTTT.

The chain combines TRBV6-4 with TRBJ1-6; D call uncertain. This CDR3 is 13 amino acids long. CDR1 and CDR2 from the germline V gene are MRHNA and SNTAGT. V shed 3 bases and J shed 7 bases, with 7 bases lying between them. CDR3 protein: CASSENINSPLHF. The DNA of the CDR3 is TGTGCCAGCAGTGAAAACATCAATTCACCCCTCCACTTT.

The rearrangement uses TRBV5-4 and TRBJ2-2; a possible D gene is TRBD1 (5 bases). V was shortened by 3 bases and J by 6 bases, with 21 bases between the two germline ends. Germline-derived CDR1 and CDR2 are SGHNT and YYREEE (reference sequence). The length of the CDR3 is 17 residues. The CDR3 region is CASSWDPVDPQAGELFF. The CDR3 DNA reads TGTGCCAGCAGCTGGGATCCTGTGGACCCACAGGCCGGGGAGCTGTTTTTT.

V is TRBV29-1 and J is TRBJ2-1, with 13 nucleotides matching TRBD2. Trimming at V came to 6 bases and at J to 0 bases, leaving 5 bases not matched to a gene. CDR1 SQVTM and CDR2 ANQGSEA come from the germline V gene. The CDR3 totals 16 residues. This CDR3 reads CSVGTSGVSSYNEQFF. CDR3 nucleotide sequence: TGCAGCGTCGGGACTAGCGGGGTAAGCTCCTACAATGAGCAGTTCTTC.

This clone was seen only once. This chain links TRBV4-2 with TRBJ1-1; D unclear. CDR1 is LGHNA and CDR2 is YNFKEQ in the germline V gene. The CDR3 loop spans 16 amino acids. Trimming left V 1 base short and J 6 bases short, with 18 bases between. CDR3 bases: TGTGCCAGCAGCCAAGTCAGCCAGGAACTACTAGCTGAAGCTTTCTTT. Amino acid sequence: CASSQVSQELLAEAFF.

V is TRBV11-2 and J is TRBJ2-2; no clear D. The CDR3 covers 12 residues. V was shortened by 6 bases and J by 5 bases, with 7 bases between the two germline ends. Germline values: CDR1 SGHAT, CDR2 FQNNGV. This CDR3 reads CASRSLTGELFF. As DNA, the CDR3 is TGTGCCAGCAGGTCCCTGACCGGGGAGCTGTTTTTT. Based on the CDR3 plus reference TRBV11-2 and TRBJ2-2, the full variable domain is EAGVAQSPRYKIIEKRQSVAFWCNPISGHATLYWYQQILGQGPKLLIQFQNNGVVDDSQLPKDRFSAERLKGVDSTLKIQPAKLEDSAVYLCASRSLTGELFFGEGSRLTVL.

The genes are TRBV27 and TRBJ1-3; TRBD1 matches 10 bases. The trim removed 5 bases at V and 4 bases at J, leaving 8 bases unmatched. This CDR3 region has 16 residues. Germline CDR1 MNHEY, CDR2 SMNVEV (reference sequence). The CDR3 DNA is TGTGCCAGCAGTCCCTGGACAGGGGGTGGGGGAAACACCATATATTTT. It encodes CASSPWTGGGGNTIYF.